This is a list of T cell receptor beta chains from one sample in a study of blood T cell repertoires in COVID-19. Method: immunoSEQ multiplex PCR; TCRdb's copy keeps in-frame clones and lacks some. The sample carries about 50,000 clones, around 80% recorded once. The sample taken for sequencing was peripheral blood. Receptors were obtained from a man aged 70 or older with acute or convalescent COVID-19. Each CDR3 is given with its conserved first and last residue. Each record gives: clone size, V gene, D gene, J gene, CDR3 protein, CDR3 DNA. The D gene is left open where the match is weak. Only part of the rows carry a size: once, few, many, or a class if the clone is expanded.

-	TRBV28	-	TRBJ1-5	CASIPSGENQPQHF	TGTGCCAGCATCCCCTCAGGGGAAAATCAGCCCCAGCATTTT
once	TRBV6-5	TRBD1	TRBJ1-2	CASSYSDRGYGYTF	TGTGCCAGCAGTTACTCGGACAGGGGCTATGGCTACACCTTC
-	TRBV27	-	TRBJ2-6	CASSSTYRAHSGANVLTF	TGTGCCAGCAGTTCCACGTACAGGGCTCACTCTGGGGCCAACGTCCTGACTTTC
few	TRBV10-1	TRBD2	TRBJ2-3	CASPTSGGSDTQYF	TGCGCCAGTCCGACTAGCGGGGGCTCAGATACGCAGTATTTT
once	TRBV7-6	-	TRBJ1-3	CASSPPRGPGNTIYF	TGTGCCAGCAGCCCCCCGAGAGGTCCTGGAAACACCATATATTTT
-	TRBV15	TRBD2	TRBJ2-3	CATSRTSLAGADTQYF	TGTGCCACCAGCAGAACCTCACTAGCGGGAGCAGATACGCAGTATTTT
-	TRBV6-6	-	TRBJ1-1	CASSLQGRTEAFF	TGTGCCAGCAGTCTACAGGGAAGGACTGAAGCTTTCTTT
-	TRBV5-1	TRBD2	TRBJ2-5	CASSTRTSGGQETQYF	TGCGCCAGCAGCACCAGGACTAGCGGGGGACAAGAGACCCAGTACTTC
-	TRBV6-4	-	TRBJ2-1	CASSVEAQPYNEQFF	TGTGCCAGCAGTGTCGAAGCGCAACCCTACAATGAGCAGTTCTTC
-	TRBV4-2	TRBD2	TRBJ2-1	CASSPRRTSGRYNEQFF	TGTGCCAGCAGCCCGAGAAGGACTAGCGGGAGATACAATGAGCAGTTCTTC
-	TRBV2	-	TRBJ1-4	CASQIQATNEKLFF	TGTGCCAGCCAAATACAGGCCACTAATGAAAAACTGTTTTTT
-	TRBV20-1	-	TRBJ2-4	CSASNPSVRGARDIQYF	TGCAGTGCTAGTAATCCATCGGTTCGGGGGGCTAGAGACATTCAGTACTTC
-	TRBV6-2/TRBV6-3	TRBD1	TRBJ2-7	CASSPTGGAYEQYF	TGTGCCAGCAGTCCAACAGGGGGAGCCTACGAGCAGTACTTC
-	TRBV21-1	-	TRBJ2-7	CASTLTSDREPYEQYF	TGTGCCAGCACTCTAACCTCGGACAGGGAGCCCTACGAGCAGTACTTC
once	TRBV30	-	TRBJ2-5	CAWSSGIQETQYF	TGTGCCTGGAGTAGTGGCATCCAAGAGACCCAGTACTTC
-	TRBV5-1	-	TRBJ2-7	CASSLRNLGGAYEQYF	TGCGCCAGCAGCCTACGAAATTTAGGGGGGGCCTACGAGCAGTACTTC
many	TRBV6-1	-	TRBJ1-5	CASSESWGGGNQPQHF	TGTGCCAGCAGTGAGTCGTGGGGGGGCGGCAATCAGCCCCAGCATTTT
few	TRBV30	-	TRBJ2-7	CAWNKGSGQLRYEQYF	TGTGCCTGGAATAAGGGATCGGGACAACTCCGCTACGAGCAGTACTTC
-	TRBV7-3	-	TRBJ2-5	CASSRGPGANGETQYF	TGTGCCAGCAGCCGAGGACCAGGGGCAAACGGAGAGACCCAGTACTTC
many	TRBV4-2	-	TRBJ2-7	CASSHGGKPYEQYF	TGTGCCAGCAGCCATGGGGGGAAACCCTACGAGCAGTACTTC
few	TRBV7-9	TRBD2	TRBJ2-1	CASSLDLVRTSGYNEQFF	TGTGCCAGCAGCTTAGACCTGGTCCGGACTAGCGGATACAATGAGCAGTTCTTC
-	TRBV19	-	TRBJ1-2	CASSSRNRGYTF	TGTGCCAGTAGTTCCAGGAACCGCGGCTACACCTTC
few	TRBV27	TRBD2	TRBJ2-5	CASSRREGETQYF	TGTGCCAGCAGCCGACGGGAGGGGGAGACCCAGTACTTC
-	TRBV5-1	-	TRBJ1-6	CASSLVGGEDSPLHF	TGCGCCAGCAGCTTGGTGGGGGGGGAGGATTCACCCCTCCACTTT
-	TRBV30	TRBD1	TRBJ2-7	CAWSKGAPFYEQYF	TGTGCCTGGAGCAAGGGGGCACCTTTCTACGAGCAGTACTTC
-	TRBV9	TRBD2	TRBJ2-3	CASSVGPGGMTSTDTQYF	TGTGCCAGCAGCGTAGGCCCCGGGGGGATGACGAGCACAGATACGCAGTATTTT
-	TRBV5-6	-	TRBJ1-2	CASSLGFPAGYGYTF	TGTGCCAGCAGCTTAGGATTCCCGGCAGGCTATGGCTACACCTTC
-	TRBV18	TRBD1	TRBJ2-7	CASSPMGTGNSYEQYF	TGTGCCAGCTCACCGATGGGGACAGGGAACTCCTACGAGCAGTACTTC
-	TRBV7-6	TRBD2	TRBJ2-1	CASSLVLGLAGGHNEQFF	TGTGCCAGCAGCTTAGTCCTGGGACTAGCGGGAGGACACAATGAGCAGTTCTTC
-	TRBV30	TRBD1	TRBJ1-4	CAWSTGVTTNEKLFF	TGTGCCTGGAGTACAGGGGTGACAACTAATGAAAAACTGTTTTTT
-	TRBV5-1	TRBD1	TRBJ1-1	CASSSLPGQENTEAFF	TGCGCCAGCAGCTCCTTACCGGGACAGGAGAACACTGAAGCTTTCTTT
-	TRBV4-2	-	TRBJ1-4	CASTHPGLGDEKLFF	TGTGCCAGCACCCACCCGGGACTGGGAGATGAAAAACTGTTTTTT
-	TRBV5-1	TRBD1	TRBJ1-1	CASTSGQGLNTEAFF	TGCGCCAGCACCTCAGGACAGGGCTTGAACACTGAAGCTTTCTTT
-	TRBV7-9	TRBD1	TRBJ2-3	CASSFLQGLADTQYF	TGTGCCAGCAGCTTCCTACAGGGGTTGGCAGATACGCAGTATTTT
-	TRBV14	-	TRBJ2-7	CASSQGPQVYYEQYF	TGTGCCAGCAGCCAAGGGCCCCAGGTCTACTACGAGCAGTACTTC
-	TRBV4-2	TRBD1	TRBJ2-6	CASSQVGQGVSGANVLTF	TGTGCCAGCAGCCAAGTAGGACAGGGAGTTTCTGGGGCCAACGTCCTGACTTTC